What follows are 3 T cell receptor beta chains derived from one specimen sequenced in a study of blood T cell repertoires in COVID-19 (dated by TCRdb to 2020 to 2022). Library construction relied on the immunoSEQ multiplex PCR assay. The source is immuneACCESS, and TCRdb retained only in-frame sequences with V and J called. Part of the clones is not carried over; for the studies checked, unresolved V genes explain less than half of this, and the remainder is unexplained. Within this sample are 90,000 to 100,000 clones, with approximately 84% of them counted one time only. The ten largest clones take up about 10% of the sample. Source material: peripheral blood. The receptors were sampled from a woman aged 80 or over with acute or convalescent COVID-19.

This rearrangement joins TRBV18 to TRBJ1-4; 10 bases are a match to TRBD1. The ends lost 0 bases at V and 5 bases at J; junction bases unmatched: 18. The V gene's germline CDR1 is KGHSH and CDR2 LQKENI. CDR3 length: 21 amino acids. CDR3 in amino acids: CASSPPIAGQGPGSFNEKLFF. The CDR3 coding sequence is TGTGCCAGCTCACCACCGATAGCGGGACAGGGGCCCGGTTCCTTCAATGAAAAACTGTTTTTT.

V and J are TRBV2 and TRBJ1-5, with 12 nucleotides matching TRBD1. The CDR3 contains 14 residues. The ends lost 7 bases at V and 7 bases at J; junction bases unmatched: 5. Germline V lookup: CDR1 SNHLY, CDR2 FYNNEI. In DNA form, the CDR3 reads TGTGCCAGCACCGGGACAGGGGGCGACCAGCCCCAGCATTTT. Translating it yields CASTGTGGDQPQHF.

The gene calls are TRBV7-6 and TRBJ1-1; 7 nucleotides line up with TRBD1. CDR1 is SGHVS, CDR2 FNYEAQ, per germline. The J segment lost 10 bases and the V segment lost 1 base, leaving 15 bases of the junction unmatched. The CDR3 loop spans 16 amino acids. Here the CDR3 DNA reads TGTGCCAGCAGCTTAGGTTTTTTGAATCGGGCAGGGGGAGCTTTCTTT. Protein product: CASSLGFLNRAGGAFF.